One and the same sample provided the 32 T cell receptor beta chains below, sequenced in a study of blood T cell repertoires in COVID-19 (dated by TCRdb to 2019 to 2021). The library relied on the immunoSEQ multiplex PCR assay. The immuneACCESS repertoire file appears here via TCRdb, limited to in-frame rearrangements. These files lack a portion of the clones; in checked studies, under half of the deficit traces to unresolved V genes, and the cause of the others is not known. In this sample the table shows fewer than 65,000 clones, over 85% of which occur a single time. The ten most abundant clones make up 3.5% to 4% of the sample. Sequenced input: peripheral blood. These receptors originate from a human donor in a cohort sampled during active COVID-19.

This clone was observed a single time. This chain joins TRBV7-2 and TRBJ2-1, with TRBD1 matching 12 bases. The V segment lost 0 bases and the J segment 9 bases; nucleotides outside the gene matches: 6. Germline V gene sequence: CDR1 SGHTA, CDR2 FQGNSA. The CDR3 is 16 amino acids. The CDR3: CASSLARGQGAGEQFF. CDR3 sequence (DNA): TGTGCCAGCAGCTTAGCGCGGGGACAGGGGGCCGGTGAGCAGTTCTTC. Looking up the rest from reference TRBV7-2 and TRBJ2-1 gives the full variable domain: GAGVSQSPSNKVTEKGKDVELRCDPISGHTALYWYRQSLGQGLEFLIYFQGNSAPDKSGLPSDRFSAERTGGSVSTLTIQRTQQEDSAVYLCASSLARGQGAGEQFFGPGTRLTVL.

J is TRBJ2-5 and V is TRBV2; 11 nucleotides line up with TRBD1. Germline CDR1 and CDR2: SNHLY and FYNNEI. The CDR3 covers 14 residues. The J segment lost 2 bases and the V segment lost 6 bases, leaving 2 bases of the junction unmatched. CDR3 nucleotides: TGTGCCAGCAGGCGGGACAGGGGGCAAGAGACCCAGTACTTC. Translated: CASRRDRGQETQYF.

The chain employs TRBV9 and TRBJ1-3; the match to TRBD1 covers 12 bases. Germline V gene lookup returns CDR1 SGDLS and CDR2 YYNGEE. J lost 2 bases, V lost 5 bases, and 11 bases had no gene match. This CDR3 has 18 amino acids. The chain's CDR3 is CASRAGTGGAWAGNTIYF. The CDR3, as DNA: TGTGCCAGCAGGGCCGGGACAGGGGGCGCTTGGGCTGGAAACACCATATATTTT.

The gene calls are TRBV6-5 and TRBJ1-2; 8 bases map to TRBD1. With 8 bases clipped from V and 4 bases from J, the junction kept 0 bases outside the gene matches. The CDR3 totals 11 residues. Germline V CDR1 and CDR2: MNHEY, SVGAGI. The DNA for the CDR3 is TGTGCCAGCGGACAGGGCTATGGCTACACCTTC. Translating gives CASGQGYGYTF.

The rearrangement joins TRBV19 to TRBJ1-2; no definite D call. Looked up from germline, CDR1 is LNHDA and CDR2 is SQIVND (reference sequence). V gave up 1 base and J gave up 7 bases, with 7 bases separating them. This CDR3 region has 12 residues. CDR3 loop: CASSIGGSGYTF. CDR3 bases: TGTGCCAGTAGTATAGGAGGGTCTGGCTACACCTTC.

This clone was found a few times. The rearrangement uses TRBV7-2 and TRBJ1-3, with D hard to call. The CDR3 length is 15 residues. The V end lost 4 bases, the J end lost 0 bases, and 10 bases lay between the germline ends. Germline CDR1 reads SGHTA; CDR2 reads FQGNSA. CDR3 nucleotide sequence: TGTGCCAGCAGCTGGAGCTCGACCTCTGGAAACACCATATATTTT. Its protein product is CASSWSSTSGNTIYF.

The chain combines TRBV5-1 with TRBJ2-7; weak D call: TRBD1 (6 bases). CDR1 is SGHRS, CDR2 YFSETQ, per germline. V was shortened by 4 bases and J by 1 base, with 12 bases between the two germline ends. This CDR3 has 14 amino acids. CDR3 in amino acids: CASSPLDRSYEQYF. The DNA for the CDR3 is TGCGCCAGCAGCCCCCTTGACAGGTCCTACGAGCAGTACTTC.

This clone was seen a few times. The CDR3 DNA reads as TGTGCCAGTACCATGACAGGGGCTACTCAGCCCCAGCATTTT. This gives the protein CASTMTGATQPQHF. The V and J genes are TRBV19 and TRBJ1-5; 8 bases line up with TRBD1. The germline CDR1 and CDR2 sequences are LNHDA and SQIVND (reference sequence). The V segment lost 7 bases and the J segment 6 bases; nucleotides outside the gene matches: 8. The CDR3 contains 14 residues.

CDR3 sequence reads: CATSRLGRDTTNEKLFF. The DNA of the CDR3 is TGTGCCACCAGTCGGTTGGGCAGGGACACAACTAATGAAAAACTGTTTTTT. The chain has TRBV24-1 and TRBJ1-4; TRBD1 might be the D (6 bases). The CDR3 sequence is 17 residues long. Per the germline V gene, CDR1 is KGHDR and CDR2 is SFDVKD. V was pared by 6 bases and J by 0 bases, with 16 bases between.

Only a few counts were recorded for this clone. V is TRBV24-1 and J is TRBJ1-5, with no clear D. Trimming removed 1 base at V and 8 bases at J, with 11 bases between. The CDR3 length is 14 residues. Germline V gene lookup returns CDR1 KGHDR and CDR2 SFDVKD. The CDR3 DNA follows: TGTGCCACCAGTGATTTCGGGTCCGGGGAGCCCCAGCATTTT. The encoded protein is CATSDFGSGEPQHF.

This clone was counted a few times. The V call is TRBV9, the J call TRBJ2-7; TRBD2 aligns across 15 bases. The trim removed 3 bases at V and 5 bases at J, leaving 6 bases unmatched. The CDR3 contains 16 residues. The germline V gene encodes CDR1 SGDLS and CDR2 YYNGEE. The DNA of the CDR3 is TGTGCCAGCAGCGCCGGGACTAGCGGGAGGCCGGACGAGCAGTACTTC. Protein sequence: CASSAGTSGRPDEQYF. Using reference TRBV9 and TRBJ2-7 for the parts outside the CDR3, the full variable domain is DSGVTQTPKHLITATGQRVTLRCSPRSGDLSVYWYQQSLDQGLQFLIQYYNGEERAKGNILERFSAQQFPDLHSELNLSSLELGDSALYFCASSAGTSGRPDEQYFGPGTRLTVT.

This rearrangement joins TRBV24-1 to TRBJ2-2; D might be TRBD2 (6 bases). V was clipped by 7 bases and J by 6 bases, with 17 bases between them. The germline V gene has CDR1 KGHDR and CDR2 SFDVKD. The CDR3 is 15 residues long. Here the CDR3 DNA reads TGTGCCACCAGACCAGCGGGTCTGGACTCCGGGGAGCTGTTTTTT. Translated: CATRPAGLDSGELFF.

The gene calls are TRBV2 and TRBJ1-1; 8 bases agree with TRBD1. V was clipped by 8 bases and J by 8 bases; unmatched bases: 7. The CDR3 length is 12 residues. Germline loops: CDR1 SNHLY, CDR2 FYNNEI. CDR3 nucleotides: TGTGCCAGCCAAGGGGGGACAGGAGAAGCTTTCTTT. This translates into CASQGGTGEAFF.

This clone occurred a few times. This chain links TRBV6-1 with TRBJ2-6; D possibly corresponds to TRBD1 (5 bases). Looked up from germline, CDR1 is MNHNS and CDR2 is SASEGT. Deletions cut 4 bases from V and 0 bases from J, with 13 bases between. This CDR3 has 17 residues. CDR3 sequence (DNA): TGTGCCAGCAGTGTAGGGGCGTCGAGCTCTGGGGCCAACGTCCTGACTTTC. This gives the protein CASSVGASSSGANVLTF.

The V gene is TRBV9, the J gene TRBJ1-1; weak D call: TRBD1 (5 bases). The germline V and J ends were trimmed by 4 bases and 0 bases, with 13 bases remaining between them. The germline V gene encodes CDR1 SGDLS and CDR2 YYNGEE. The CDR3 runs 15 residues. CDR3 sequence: CASSPRPDMNTEAFF. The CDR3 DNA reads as TGTGCCAGCAGCCCCCGTCCGGACATGAACACTGAAGCTTTCTTT.

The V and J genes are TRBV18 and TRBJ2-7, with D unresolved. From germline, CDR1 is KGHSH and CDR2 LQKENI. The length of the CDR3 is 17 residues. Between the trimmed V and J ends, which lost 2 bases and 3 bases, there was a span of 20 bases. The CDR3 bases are TGTGCCAGCTCACCAATGGTGGGCAAACACTCAATCTACGAGCAGTACTTC. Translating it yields CASSPMVGKHSIYEQYF.

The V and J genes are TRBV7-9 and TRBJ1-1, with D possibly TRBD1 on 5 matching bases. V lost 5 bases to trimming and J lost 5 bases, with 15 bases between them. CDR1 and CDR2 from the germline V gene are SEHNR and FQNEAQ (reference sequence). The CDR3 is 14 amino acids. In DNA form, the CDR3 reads TGTGCCAGCAGCCCGGGGGTAGCTCCAACTGAAGCTTTCTTT. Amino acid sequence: CASSPGVAPTEAFF.

The DNA of the CDR3 is TGTGCCACCAGCAGAGATTCCCGGGACAGCTTTTTT. Protein product: CATSRDSRDSFF. The chain combines TRBV15 with TRBJ1-4; 7 bases align to TRBD1. V shed 0 bases and J 17 bases; nucleotides not matched to a gene: 6. The CDR3 is made up of 12 amino acids. Germline CDR1 LNHNV, CDR2 YYDKDF (reference sequence).

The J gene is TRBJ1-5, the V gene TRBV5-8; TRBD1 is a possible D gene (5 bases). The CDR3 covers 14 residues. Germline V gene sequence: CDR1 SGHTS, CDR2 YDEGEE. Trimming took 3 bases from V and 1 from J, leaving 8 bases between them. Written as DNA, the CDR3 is TGTGCCAGCAGCTCGGGGGTAAGCAATCAGCCCCAGCATTTT. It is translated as CASSSGVSNQPQHF.

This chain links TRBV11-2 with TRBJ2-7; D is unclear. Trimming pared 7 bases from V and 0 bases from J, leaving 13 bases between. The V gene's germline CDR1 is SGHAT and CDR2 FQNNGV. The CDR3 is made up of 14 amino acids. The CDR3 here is CASTDGALSYEQYF. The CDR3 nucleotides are TGTGCCAGCACCGACGGAGCCCTCTCCTACGAGCAGTACTTC. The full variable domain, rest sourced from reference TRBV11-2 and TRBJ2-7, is EAGVAQSPRYKIIEKRQSVAFWCNPISGHATLYWYQQILGQGPKLLIQFQNNGVVDDSQLPKDRFSAERLKGVDSTLKIQPAKLEDSAVYLCASTDGALSYEQYFGPGTRLTVT.

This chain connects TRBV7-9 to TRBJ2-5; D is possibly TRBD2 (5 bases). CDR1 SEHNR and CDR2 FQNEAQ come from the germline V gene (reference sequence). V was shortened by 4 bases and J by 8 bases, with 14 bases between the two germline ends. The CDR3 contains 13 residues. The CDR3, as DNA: TGTGCCAGCAGCTCCCCGAGGCCGGGAACCCAGTACTTC. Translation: CASSSPRPGTQYF.

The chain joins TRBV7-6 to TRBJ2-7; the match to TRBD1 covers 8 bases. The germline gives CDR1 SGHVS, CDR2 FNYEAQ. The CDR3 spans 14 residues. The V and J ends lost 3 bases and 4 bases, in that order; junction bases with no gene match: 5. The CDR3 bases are TGTGCCAGCAGCTTGGACAGGGCGAATTACGAGCAGTACTTC. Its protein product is CASSLDRANYEQYF.

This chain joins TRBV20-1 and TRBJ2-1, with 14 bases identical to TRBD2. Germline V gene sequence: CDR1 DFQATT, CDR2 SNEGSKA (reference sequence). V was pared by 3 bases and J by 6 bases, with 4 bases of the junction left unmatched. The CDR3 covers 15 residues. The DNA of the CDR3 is TGCAGTGCTAGTCCCGGGACTAGCGGGAGCAATGAGCAGTTCTTC. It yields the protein CSASPGTSGSNEQFF.

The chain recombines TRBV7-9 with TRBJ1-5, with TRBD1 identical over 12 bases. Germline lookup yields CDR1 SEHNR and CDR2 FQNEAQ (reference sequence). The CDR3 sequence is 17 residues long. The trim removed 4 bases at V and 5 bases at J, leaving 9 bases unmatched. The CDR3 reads CASSSLSGTGGDQPQHF. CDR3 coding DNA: TGTGCCAGCAGCTCATTATCCGGGACAGGGGGCGATCAGCCCCAGCATTTT.

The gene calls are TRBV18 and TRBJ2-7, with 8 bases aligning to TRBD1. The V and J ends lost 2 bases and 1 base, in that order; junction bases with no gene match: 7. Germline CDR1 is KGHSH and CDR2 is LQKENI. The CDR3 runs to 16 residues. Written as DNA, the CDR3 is TGTGCCAGCTCACCAAGCCGGGACAGGACATCCTACGAGCAGTACTTC. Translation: CASSPSRDRTSYEQYF. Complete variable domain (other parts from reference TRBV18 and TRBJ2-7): NAGVMQNPRHLVRRRGQEARLRCSPMKGHSHVYWYRQLPEEGLKFMVYLQKENIIDESGMPKERFSAEFPKEGPSILRIQQVVRGDSAAYFCASSPSRDRTSYEQYFGPGTRLTVT.

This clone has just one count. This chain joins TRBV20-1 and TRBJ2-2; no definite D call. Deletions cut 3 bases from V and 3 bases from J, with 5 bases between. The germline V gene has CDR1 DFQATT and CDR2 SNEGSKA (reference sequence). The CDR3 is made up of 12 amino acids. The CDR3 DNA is TGCAGTGCTAGTCCCTACACCGGGGAGCTGTTTTTT. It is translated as CSASPYTGELFF.

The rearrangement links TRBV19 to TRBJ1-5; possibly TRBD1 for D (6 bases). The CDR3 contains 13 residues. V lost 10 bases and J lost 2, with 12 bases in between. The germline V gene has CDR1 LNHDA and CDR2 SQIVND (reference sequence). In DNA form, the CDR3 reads TGTGCCACCCGACAGGCCGGCAATCAGCCCCAGCATTTT. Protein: CATRQAGNQPQHF.

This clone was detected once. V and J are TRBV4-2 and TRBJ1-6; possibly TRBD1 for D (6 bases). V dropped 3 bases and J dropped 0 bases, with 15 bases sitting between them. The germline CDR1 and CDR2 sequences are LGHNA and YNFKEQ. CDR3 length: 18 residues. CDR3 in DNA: TGTGCCAGCAGCCAGGCAGCCAACAGGGCCTCCTATAATTCACCCCTCCACTTT. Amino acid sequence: CASSQAANRASYNSPLHF.

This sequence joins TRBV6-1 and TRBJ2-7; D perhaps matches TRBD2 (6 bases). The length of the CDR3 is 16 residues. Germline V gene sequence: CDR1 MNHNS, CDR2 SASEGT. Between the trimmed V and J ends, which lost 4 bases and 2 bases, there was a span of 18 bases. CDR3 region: CASSVSNSGLTYEQYF. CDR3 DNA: TGTGCCAGCAGTGTCTCAAATAGCGGACTAACCTACGAGCAGTACTTC.

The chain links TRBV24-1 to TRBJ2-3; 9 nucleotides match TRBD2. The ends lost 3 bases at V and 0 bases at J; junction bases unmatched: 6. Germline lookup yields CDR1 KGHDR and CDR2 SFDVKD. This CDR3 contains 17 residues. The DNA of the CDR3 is TGTGCCACCAGTGATCCCCGGACTAGCGAGAGCACAGATACGCAGTATTTT. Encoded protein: CATSDPRTSESTDTQYF.

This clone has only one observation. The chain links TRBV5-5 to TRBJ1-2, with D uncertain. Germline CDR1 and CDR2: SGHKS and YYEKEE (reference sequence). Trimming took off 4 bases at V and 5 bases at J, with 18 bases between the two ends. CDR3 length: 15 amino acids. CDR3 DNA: TGTGCCAGCAGCCACCCCCCCCGGGGAGGGTATGGCTACACCTTC. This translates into CASSHPPRGGYGYTF.

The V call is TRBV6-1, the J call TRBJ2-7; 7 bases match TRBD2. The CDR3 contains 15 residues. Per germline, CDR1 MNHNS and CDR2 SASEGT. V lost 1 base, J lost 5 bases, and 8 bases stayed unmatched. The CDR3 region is CASSEGASGNHEQYV. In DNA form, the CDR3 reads TGTGCCAGCAGTGAAGGGGCTAGCGGAAATCACGAGCAGTACGTC.